This paragraph reports one T cell receptor beta chain. The antigen remains undetermined. This record comes from a study of T cell responses to AZD1222 COVID-19 vaccine. Findings and limits, study-wide: After two AZD1222 doses, spike-specific TCR breadth and depth rose versus day 0. Reportedly, close to half of spike-specific TCRs are directed against unmutated variant regions. Vaccine-related CD4 TCRs covered spike, predominating at 160-218 and 743-854.

TCRdb's table, derived via immunoSEQ multiplex PCR, lists solely in-frame clones and lacks some. The sample lists about 110,000 clones, 80% to 95% occurring once. Germline V gene sequence: CDR1 SGHTA, CDR2 FQGNSA. V was cut by 1 base and J by 7 bases, with 13 bases left in between. The CDR3 totals 14 residues. This sequence joins TRBV7-2 and TRBJ2-5; D not certain. The starting material was peripheral blood, obtained on day 0 of AZD1222 vaccination. This receptor was obtained from an adult in good health. The CDR3 DNA follows: TGTGCCAGCAGCTTAGGCCCAAGCGCAGGGACCCAGTACTTC. This encodes CASSLGPSAGTQYF.